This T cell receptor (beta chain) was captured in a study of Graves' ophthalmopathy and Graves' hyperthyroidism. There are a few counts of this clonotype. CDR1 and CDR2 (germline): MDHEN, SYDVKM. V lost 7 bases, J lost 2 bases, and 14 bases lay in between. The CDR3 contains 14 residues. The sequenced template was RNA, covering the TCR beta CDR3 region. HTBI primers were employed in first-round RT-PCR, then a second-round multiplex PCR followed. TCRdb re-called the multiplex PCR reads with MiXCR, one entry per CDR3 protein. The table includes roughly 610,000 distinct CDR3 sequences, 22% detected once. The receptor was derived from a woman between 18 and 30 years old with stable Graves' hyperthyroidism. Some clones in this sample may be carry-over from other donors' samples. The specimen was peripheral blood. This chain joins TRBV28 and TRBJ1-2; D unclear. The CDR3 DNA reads TGTGCCAGCACCCTAAACCCACGAAACTATGGCTACACCTTC. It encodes CASTLNPRNYGYTF.